This entry is about one T cell receptor (beta chain). The target of this receptor is not known. One base away there is no much larger clone; base qualities are not given. This sample stems from a study of T-cell reconstitution after alpha-beta-depleted transplantation in children (dated by TCRdb to 2015 to 2016). As for the study more broadly: The study quantitatively tracked T-cell immune reconstitution after TCRalphabeta/CD19-depleted allogeneic hematopoietic cell transplantation in children using TCR repertoire profiling. What the work shows at the level of the full study, not this receptor alone: The high TCRbeta diversity at day 60 in some patients was ascribed to recipient T cells and intrathymic progenitors that had survived conditioning. About two months after transplant, the apparently early recovery of alphabetaT-cell counts reportedly depended on just several hundred clones that had expanded rapidly and came from non-depleted graft cells. Hyperexpanded clone frequencies declined over subsequent months; after one year, T-cell counts and TCRbeta diversity were mostly attributed to newly produced T cells.

V and J are truncated by 0 bases and 5 bases respectively, leaving an intervening sequence of 20 bases. The CDR1 and CDR2 encoded by the germline V gene are SGHRS and YFSETQ. Taken from cysteine to phenylalanine, the CDR3 has 17 residues. The DNA shown is the 51-base CDR3, in frame from base 1. The treatment or condition label corresponds to: allogeneic hematopoietic cell transplantation with graft depleted of TCRalphabeta T cells and CD19 B cells. The children who served as transplant recipients had been given grafts of TCRalphabeta/CD19-depleted allogeneic hematopoietic cells. The library was prepared using PCR. The sequencer was an Illumina HiSeq 2500. TCR library preparation used molecular barcoding, with unique molecular identifiers applied to normalize quantification of the TCRbeta repertoire. In TCRdb, the public reads were trimmed at Q25 with fastp and aligned with MiXCR, with productive beta chains retained. Every CDR3 protein is listed once, alongside the most common genes and DNA of its rows. The sample table lists around 490,000 distinct CDR3 sequences, about an eighth of them with a count of one. About 15% of the sample goes to the ten largest clones.

The sample in question was PBMCs, mostly from graft donor cells, obtained 180 days after TCRalphabeta/CD19-depleted stem cell transplant. This TCR was recovered from a female patient aged 2-10 years who had a stem cell transplant for aplastic anemia, so the T cells may come from the graft donor. In this chain, TRBV5-1 is recombined with TRBJ1-2, and the D gene may be TRBD1, 5 bases matching. In nucleotides, the sequence is TGCGCCAGCAGCTTGGCTGGCCCAGGGTGGGGGACGTATGGCTACACCTTC. This gives the protein CASSLAGPGWGTYGYTF. Supplemented by the reference TRBV5-1 and TRBJ1-2 proteins around the CDR3, the complete variable domain is KAGVTQTPRYLIKTRGQQVTLSCSPISGHRSVSWYQQTPGQGLQFLFEYFSETQRNKGNFPGRFSGRQFSNSRSEMNVSTLELGDSALYLCASSLAGPGWGTYGYTFGSGTRLTVV.